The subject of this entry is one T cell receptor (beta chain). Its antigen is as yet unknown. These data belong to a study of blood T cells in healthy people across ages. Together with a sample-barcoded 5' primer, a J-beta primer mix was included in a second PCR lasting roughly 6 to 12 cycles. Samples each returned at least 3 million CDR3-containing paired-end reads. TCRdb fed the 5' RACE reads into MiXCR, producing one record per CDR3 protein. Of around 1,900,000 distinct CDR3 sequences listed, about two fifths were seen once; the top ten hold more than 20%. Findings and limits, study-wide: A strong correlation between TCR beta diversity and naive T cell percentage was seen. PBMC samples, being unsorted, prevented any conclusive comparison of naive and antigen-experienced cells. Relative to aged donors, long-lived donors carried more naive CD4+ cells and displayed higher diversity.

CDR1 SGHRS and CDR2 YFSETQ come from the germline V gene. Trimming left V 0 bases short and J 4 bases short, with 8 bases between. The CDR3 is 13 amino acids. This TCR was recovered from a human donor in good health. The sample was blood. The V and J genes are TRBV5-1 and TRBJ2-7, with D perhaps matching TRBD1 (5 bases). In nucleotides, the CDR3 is TGCGCCAGCAGCTTGGGACAGCAGTACGAGCAGTACTTC. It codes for CASSLGQQYEQYF.